A single sample is the source of the 4 T cell receptor beta chains below, sequenced in a study of shared clonotypes between healthy human individuals (dated by TCRdb to 2020 to 2022). To prepare the library, the immunoSEQ multiplex PCR assay was applied. Imported from immuneACCESS, the table was reduced by TCRdb to in-frame sequences with V and J called. These copies leave out some clones; in studies compared against another copy, an unresolved V gene accounts for under half, and the cause of the remainder is not known. The table for this sample lists roughly 2.5 million clones; roughly nine tenths of them were counted only once. The ten top clones hold around 0.14% of the sample. Sequenced sample: naive CD4+ T cells sorted from blood. The label giving this sample's cell subset or site can be read as: CD45RA+ positively selected. The receptor source for this set is a man aged 18-30 years in good health.

This sequence joins TRBV9 and TRBJ2-7, with unresolved D. Germline loops: CDR1 SGDLS, CDR2 YYNGEE. This CDR3 has 14 amino acids. V lost 0 bases and J lost 3, with 10 bases in between. This CDR3 reads CASSVEVANYEQYF. The CDR3 nucleotides read TGTGCCAGCAGCGTAGAAGTAGCCAACTACGAGCAGTACTTC.

This clone was recorded only once. Other nucleotide sequences from this sample produce the same CDR3. The chain uses TRBV18 and TRBJ1-5; possibly TRBD1 for D (5 bases). This CDR3 contains 14 residues. V shed 3 bases and J shed 4 bases, with 10 bases lying between them. Per the germline V gene, CDR1 is KGHSH and CDR2 is LQKENI. The CDR3 DNA reads TGTGCCAGCTCACCTCAGGGTGCAAATCAGCCCCAGCATTTT. Protein: CASSPQGANQPQHF.

The chain recombines TRBV5-6 with TRBJ1-1; perhaps TRBD1 as D (6 bases). Germline CDR1 reads SGHDT; CDR2 reads YYEEEE. The CDR3 has 14 residues. V was trimmed by 4 bases and J by 1 base, leaving 11 bases between them. CDR3 in amino acids: CASSLQGWNTEAFF. The CDR3 DNA reads TGTGCCAGCAGCCTCCAGGGGTGGAACACTGAAGCTTTCTTT.

This clone was seen a handful of times. At one end the junction does not follow the germline gene, possibly because of a read error. The chain joins TRBV19 to TRBJ1-1; a possible D gene is TRBD1 (5 bases). Germline-derived CDR1 and CDR2 are LNHDA and SQIVND (reference sequence). The CDR3 spans 13 residues. As DNA, the CDR3 is TGTGCCAGTAGTATAACTCCCGGCGGGGCGAGTGGCTTT. Translating gives CASSITPGGASGF. Using reference TRBV19 and TRBJ1-1 for the parts outside the CDR3, the full variable domain is DGGITQSPKYLFRKEGQNVTLSCEQNLNHDAMYWYRQDPGQGLRLIYYSQIVNDFQKGDIAEGYSVSREKKESFPLTVTSAQKNPTAFYLCASSITPGGASGFGQGTRLTVV.